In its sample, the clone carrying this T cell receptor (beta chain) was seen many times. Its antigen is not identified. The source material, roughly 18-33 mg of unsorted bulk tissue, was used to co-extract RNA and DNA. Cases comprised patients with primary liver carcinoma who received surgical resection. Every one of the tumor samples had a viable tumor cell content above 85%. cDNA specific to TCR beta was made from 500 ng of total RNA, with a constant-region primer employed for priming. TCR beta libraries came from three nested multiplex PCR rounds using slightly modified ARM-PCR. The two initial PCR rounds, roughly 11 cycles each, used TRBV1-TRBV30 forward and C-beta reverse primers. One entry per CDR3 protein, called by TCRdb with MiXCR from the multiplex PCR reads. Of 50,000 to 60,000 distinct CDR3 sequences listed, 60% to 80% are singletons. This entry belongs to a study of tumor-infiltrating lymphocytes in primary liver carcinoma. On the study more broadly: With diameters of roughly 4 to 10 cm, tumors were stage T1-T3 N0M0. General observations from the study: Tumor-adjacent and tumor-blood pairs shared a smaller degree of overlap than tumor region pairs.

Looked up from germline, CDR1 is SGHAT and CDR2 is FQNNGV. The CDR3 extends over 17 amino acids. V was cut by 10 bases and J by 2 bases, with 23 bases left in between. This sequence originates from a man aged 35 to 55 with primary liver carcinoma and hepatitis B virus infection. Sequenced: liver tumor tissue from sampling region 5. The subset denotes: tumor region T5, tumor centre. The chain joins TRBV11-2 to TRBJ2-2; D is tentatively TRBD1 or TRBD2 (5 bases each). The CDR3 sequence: CATGPGRAGENTGELFF. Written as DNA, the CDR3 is TGTGCCACCGGCCCGGGGCGGGCTGGGGAAAACACCGGGGAGCTGTTTTTT.